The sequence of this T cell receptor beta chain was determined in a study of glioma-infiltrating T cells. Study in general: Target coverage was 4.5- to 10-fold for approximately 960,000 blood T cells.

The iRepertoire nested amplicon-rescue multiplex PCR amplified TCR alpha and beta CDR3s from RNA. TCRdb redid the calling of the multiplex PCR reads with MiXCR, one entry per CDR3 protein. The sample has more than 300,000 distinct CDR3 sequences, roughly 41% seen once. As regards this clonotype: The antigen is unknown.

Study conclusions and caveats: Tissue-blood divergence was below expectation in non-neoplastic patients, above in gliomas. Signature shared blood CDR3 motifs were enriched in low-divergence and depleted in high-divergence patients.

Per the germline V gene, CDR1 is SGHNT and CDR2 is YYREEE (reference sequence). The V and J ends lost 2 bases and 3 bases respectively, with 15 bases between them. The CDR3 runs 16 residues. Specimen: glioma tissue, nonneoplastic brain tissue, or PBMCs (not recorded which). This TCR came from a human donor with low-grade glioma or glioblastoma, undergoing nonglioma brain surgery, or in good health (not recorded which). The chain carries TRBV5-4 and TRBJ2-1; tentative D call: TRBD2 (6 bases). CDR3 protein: CASSFGGGKSYNEQFF. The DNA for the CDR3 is TGTGCCAGCAGCTTTGGAGGCGGGAAAAGCTACAATGAGCAGTTCTTC.